The T cell receptor (beta chain) described here comes from a study of T cell changes during pregnancy in multiple sclerosis. Clones were sequenced by immunoSEQ multiplex PCR, and TCRdb holds only the in-frame ones, with some missing. The sample records 70,000 to 90,000 clones, over 85% being singletons. The CDR3 consists of 14 residues. Germline CDR1 and CDR2: GTSNPN and SVGIG (reference sequence). V shed 5 bases and J 4 bases; nucleotides not matched to a gene: 4. This clone showed up just once. This clonotype was sampled from a female donor in good health, enrolled as a control in a pregnancy study. The sequencing used peripheral blood, collected in the second trimester of pregnancy. This chain joins TRBV30 and TRBJ2-1, with TRBD2 identical over 11 bases. For the CDR3, the DNA is TGTGCCTGGGGCTTAGCGGGGGGGTACAATGAGCAGTTCTTC. Its translation is CAWGLAGGYNEQFF.